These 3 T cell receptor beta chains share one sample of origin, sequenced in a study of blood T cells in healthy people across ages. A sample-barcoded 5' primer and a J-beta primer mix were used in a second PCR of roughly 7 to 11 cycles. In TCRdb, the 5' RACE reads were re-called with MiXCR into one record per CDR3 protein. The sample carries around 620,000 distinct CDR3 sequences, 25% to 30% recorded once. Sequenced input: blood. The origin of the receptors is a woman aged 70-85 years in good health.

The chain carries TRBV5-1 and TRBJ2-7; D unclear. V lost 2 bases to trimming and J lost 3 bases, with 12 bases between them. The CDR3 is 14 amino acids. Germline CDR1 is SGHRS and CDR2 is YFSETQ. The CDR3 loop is CASSFDLTLYEQYF. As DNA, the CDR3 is TGCGCCAGCAGCTTCGACTTGACGCTCTACGAGCAGTACTTC.

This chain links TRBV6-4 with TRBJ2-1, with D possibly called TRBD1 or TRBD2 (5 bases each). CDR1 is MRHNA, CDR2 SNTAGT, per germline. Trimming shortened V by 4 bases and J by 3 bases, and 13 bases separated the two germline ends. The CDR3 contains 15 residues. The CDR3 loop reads CASSVGPAIYNEQFF. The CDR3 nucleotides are TGTGCCAGCAGTGTGGGACCGGCGATCTACAATGAGCAGTTCTTC.

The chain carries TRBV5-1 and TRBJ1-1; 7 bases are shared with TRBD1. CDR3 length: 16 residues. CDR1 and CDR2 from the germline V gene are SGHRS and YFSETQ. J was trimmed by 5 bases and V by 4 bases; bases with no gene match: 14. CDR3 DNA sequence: TGCGCCAGCAGCGTGACAGGGTCACGGCATAAGACTGAAGCTTTCTTT. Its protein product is CASSVTGSRHKTEAFF.